One and the same sample provided the 11 T cell receptor beta chains below, sequenced in a study of T cells after yellow fever vaccination. TCRdb re-called the 5' RACE reads with MiXCR, one entry per CDR3 protein. The sample consists of 360,000 or so distinct CDR3 sequences, roughly 11% of them appearing once. This specimen was PBMCs, taken on the day of the first yellow fever vaccination. Every receptor here comes from a man between 18 and 35 years old who received the YFV17D yellow fever vaccine.

The table lists this clonotype with a few counts. V is TRBV12-3 or TRBV12-4 and J is TRBJ2-3; the D gene is possibly TRBD2 (6 bases). This CDR3 has 14 residues. Trimming stripped 3 bases from V and 5 bases from J, with 12 bases between. This chain's CDR3 is CASSFQLAKDTQYF. The CDR3 DNA follows: TGTGCCAGCAGTTTTCAACTAGCCAAAGATACGCAGTATTTT.

This clonotype occurred a few times. The gene calls are TRBV24-1 and TRBJ2-3, with D perhaps TRBD1 or TRBD2 (5 bases each). The germline gives CDR1 KGHDR, CDR2 SFDVKD. The CDR3 has 16 amino acids. Trimming shortened V by 4 bases and J by 0 bases, and 13 bases separated the two germline ends. CDR3 bases: TGTGCCACCAGTGACCCGGGGACGGGTAGCACAGATACGCAGTATTTT. As protein: CATSDPGTGSTDTQYF.

This sequence joins TRBV5-6 and TRBJ1-5; TRBD1 is a possible D gene (5 bases). Germline CDR1 and CDR2: SGHDT and YYEEEE. The CDR3 totals 16 residues. The V gene lost 4 bases and the J gene lost 3 bases, with 17 bases spanning the gap. DNA for the CDR3: TGTGCCAGCAGCACGGGACCCATGGATGACAATCAGCCCCAGCATTTT. The encoded protein is CASSTGPMDDNQPQHF. Complete variable domain (other parts from reference TRBV5-6 and TRBJ1-5): DAGVTQSPTHLIKTRGQQVTLRCSPKSGHDTVSWYQQALGQGPQFIFQYYEEEERQRGNFPDRFSGHQFPNYSSELNVNALLLGDSALYLCASSTGPMDDNQPQHFGDGTRLSIL.

The chain recombines TRBV3-1 with TRBJ2-5; D remains ambiguous. The CDR3 sequence is 13 residues long. V lost 4 bases to trimming and J lost 5 bases, with 11 bases between them. Germline assignment: CDR1 LGHDT and CDR2 YNNKEL (reference sequence). CDR3 sequence reads: CASSPSRTETQYF. As DNA, the CDR3 is TGTGCCAGCAGCCCTTCTAGGACGGAGACCCAGTACTTC.

The rearrangement links TRBV6-1 to TRBJ2-1; TRBD2 matches 10 bases. Germline V gene sequence: CDR1 MNHNS, CDR2 SASEGT. The V segment lost 1 base and the J segment 8 bases; nucleotides outside the gene matches: 8. The length of the CDR3 is 16 residues. The DNA of the CDR3 is TGTGCCAGCAGTGAAGTGGGACTAGCGTCTGGCTATGAGCAGTTCTTC. This translates into CASSEVGLASGYEQFF.

This clonotype turned up a few times. The V gene is TRBV5-1, the J gene TRBJ1-1; the D gene is possibly TRBD1 (6 bases). V gave up 5 bases and J gave up 5 bases, with 16 bases separating them. The germline CDR1 and CDR2 sequences are SGHRS and YFSETQ. The CDR3 length is 14 residues. CDR3 residues: CASRSLQGRTEAFF. The CDR3, as DNA: TGCGCCAGCAGATCCCTACAGGGTAGGACTGAAGCTTTCTTT.

Only a few counts were recorded for this clonotype. The gene calls are TRBV3-1 and TRBJ1-6, with TRBD1 as a possible D gene (6 bases). The CDR3 spans 15 residues. Germline assignment: CDR1 LGHDT and CDR2 YNNKEL (reference sequence). V lost 4 bases and J lost 10, with 17 bases in between. CDR3 DNA: TGTGCCAGCAGCCTAAGTTTACAGGGTTCCTCACCCCTCCACTTT. Protein sequence: CASSLSLQGSSPLHF. The full variable domain, with the rest looked up from reference TRBV3-1 and TRBJ1-6, is DTAVSQTPKYLVTQMGNDKSIKCEQNLGHDTMYWYKQDSKKFLKIMFSYNNKELIINETVPNRFSPKSPDKAHLNLHINSLELGDSAVYFCASSLSLQGSSPLHFGNGTRLTVT.

This clonotype was counted at least ten times. CDR3 sequence: CSAREGRETQYF. The CDR3 region has the DNA TGCAGTGCTAGGGAGGGGAGGGAGACCCAGTACTTC. The V and J genes are TRBV20-1 and TRBJ2-5; D is perhaps TRBD2 (6 bases). Germline V gene lookup returns CDR1 DFQATT and CDR2 SNEGSKA (reference sequence). V was clipped by 3 bases and J by 5 bases, with 10 bases between them. This CDR3 spans 12 amino acids.

The chain employs TRBV6-5 and TRBJ2-3, with TRBD2 as a possible D gene (6 bases). Germline V gives CDR1 MNHEY, CDR2 SVGAGI. The CDR3 totals 17 residues. V shed 0 bases and J shed 6 bases, with 19 bases lying between them. CDR3: CASSYSTVLGGRDTQYF. In DNA, the CDR3 is TGTGCCAGCAGTTACTCGACCGTCCTTGGGGGGAGGGATACGCAGTATTTT.

The chain carries TRBV5-6 and TRBJ2-2; weak D call: TRBD2 (5 bases). The germline V gene has CDR1 SGHDT and CDR2 YYEEEE. The CDR3 sequence is 16 residues long. V lost 3 bases and J 0 bases, leaving 12 bases between the germline ends. The CDR3 is CASSWVAGANTGELFF. The DNA for the CDR3 is TGTGCCAGCAGCTGGGTGGCGGGCGCGAACACCGGGGAGCTGTTTTTT.

Ten or more counts support this clonotype. The chain couples TRBV11-1 to TRBJ2-1, with TRBD2 identical over 10 bases. J gave up 4 bases and V 1 base, and 4 bases lay outside the gene matches. CDR1 is SGHAT and CDR2 is FQDESV in the germline V gene (reference sequence). This CDR3 has 16 residues. CDR3: CASSLDVAGGYNEQFF. In DNA form, the CDR3 reads TGTGCCAGCAGCTTAGATGTAGCGGGGGGTTACAATGAGCAGTTCTTC.